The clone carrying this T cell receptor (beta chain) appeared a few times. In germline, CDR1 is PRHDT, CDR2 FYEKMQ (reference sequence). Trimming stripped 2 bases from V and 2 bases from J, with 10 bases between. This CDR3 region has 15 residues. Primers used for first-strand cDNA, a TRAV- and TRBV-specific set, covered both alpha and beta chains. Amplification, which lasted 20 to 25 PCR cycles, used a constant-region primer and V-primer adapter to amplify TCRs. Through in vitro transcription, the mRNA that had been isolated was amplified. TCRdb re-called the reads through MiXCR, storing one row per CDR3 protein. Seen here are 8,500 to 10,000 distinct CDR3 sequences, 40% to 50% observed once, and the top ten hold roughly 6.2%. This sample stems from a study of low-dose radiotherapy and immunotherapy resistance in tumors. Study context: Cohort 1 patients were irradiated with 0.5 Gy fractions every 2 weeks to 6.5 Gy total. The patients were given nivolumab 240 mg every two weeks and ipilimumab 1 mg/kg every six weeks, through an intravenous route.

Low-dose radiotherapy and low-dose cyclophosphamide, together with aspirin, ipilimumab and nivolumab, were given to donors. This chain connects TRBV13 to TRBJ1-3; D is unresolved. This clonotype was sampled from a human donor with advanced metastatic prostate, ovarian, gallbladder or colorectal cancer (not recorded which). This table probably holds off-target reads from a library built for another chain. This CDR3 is CASSLNSGAGNTIYF. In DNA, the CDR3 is TGTGCCAGCAGCTTAAACTCCGGGGCTGGAAACACCATATATTTT.